Each of the 8 T cell receptor beta chains below was sequenced from the same sample in a study of Ad26.COV2.S vaccination and SARS-CoV-2 variants. The table came from immunoSEQ multiplex PCR; TCRdb's copy has only in-frame clones and leaves some out. This table holds some 320,000 clones, roughly 86% found once. The sample's treatment: some 19 received Ad26.COV2.S at low or high dose, single or two shots; about 5 received placebo; per-sample allocation not given. Sampling took place 63 days after the first vaccine or placebo injection. Sequencing used peripheral blood, obtained in a trial of Ad26.COV2.S vaccine versus placebo. The origin of the receptors is a person aged 18 to 59 who received the Ad26.COV2.S COVID-19 vaccine or a placebo.

The rearrangement links TRBV3-1 (or the pseudogene TRBV3-2) to TRBJ1-4; D not resolved. The CDR3 has 17 amino acids. With 2 bases removed from V and 8 bases from J, the gap between germline ends came to 21 bases. Germline-derived CDR1 and CDR2 are LGHDT and YNNKEL (reference sequence). The CDR3 protein is CASSQQVVGFGKEKLFF. CDR3 DNA sequence: TGTGCCAGCAGCCAACAGGTCGTGGGATTTGGAAAGGAAAAACTGTTTTTT.

The chain has TRBV5-4 and TRBJ1-5; 10 nucleotides align to TRBD1. There are 15 residues in the CDR3. CDR1 and CDR2 from the germline V gene are SGHNT and YYREEE (reference sequence). The V segment lost 6 bases and the J segment 10 bases; nucleotides outside the gene matches: 13. CDR3 residues: CASIRDRGGRAPQHF. The CDR3 region has the DNA TGTGCCAGCATCCGGGACAGGGGCGGACGGGCCCCCCAGCATTTT.

This clone was seen ten or more times. The chain's CDR3 is CASSLTGMGEQYF. Written as DNA, the CDR3 is TGTGCCAGCAGCTTGACAGGGATGGGCGAGCAGTACTTC. The genes are TRBV7-2 and TRBJ2-7, with 7 bases lining up with TRBD1. Unmatched junction bases numbered 5, after V lost 3 bases and J lost 6 bases. CDR3 length equals 13 residues. From germline, CDR1 is SGHTA and CDR2 FQGNSA.

J is TRBJ1-2 and V is TRBV19; 7 nucleotides match TRBD1. This CDR3 is built from 14 residues. J gave up 6 bases and V 6 bases, and 10 bases lay outside the gene matches. In germline, CDR1 is LNHDA, CDR2 SQIVND (reference sequence). The CDR3 loop is CASRQDRVRDGYTF. The CDR3 DNA reads TGTGCCAGTAGACAAGACAGGGTGAGGGATGGCTACACCTTC.

V usage is TRBV4-1 and J usage is TRBJ2-5; 9 bases are shared with TRBD1. CDR3 length: 20 residues. CDR1 is MGHRA, CDR2 YSYEKL, per germline. V dropped 4 bases and J dropped 3; count of bases not matched to a gene: 21. This CDR3 is CASSLRAEDRGLLSEETQYF. CDR3 DNA sequence: TGCGCCAGCAGCCTAAGGGCAGAGGACAGGGGTCTTCTTTCAGAAGAGACCCAGTACTTC.

The chain combines TRBV11-2 with TRBJ2-1; D tentatively fits TRBD1 or TRBD2 (6 bases each). V lost 5 bases and J lost 9, with 8 bases in between. Germline CDR1 reads SGHAT; CDR2 reads FQNNGV. The CDR3 covers 11 residues. The CDR3 sequence is CASSRGVEQFF. The CDR3 DNA follows: TGTGCCAGCAGCAGGGGGGTTGAGCAGTTCTTC.

This clone was seen a few times. The chain combines TRBV10-2 with TRBJ1-2; D is possibly TRBD1 (6 bases). CDR3 length: 13 residues. The V gene's germline CDR1 is WSHSY and CDR2 SAAADI. V was trimmed by 6 bases and J by 4 bases, leaving 12 bases between them. CDR3 sequence reads: CASRPGQPYGYTF. CDR3 DNA: TGCGCCAGCAGGCCCGGACAGCCCTATGGCTACACCTTC.

The gene calls are TRBV19 and TRBJ2-2; D remains unclear. Germline CDR1 LNHDA, CDR2 SQIVND (reference sequence). V was pared by 6 bases and J by 1 base, with 6 bases between. CDR3 length: 13 amino acids. CDR3 in DNA: TGTGCCAGTAGGGAACTGAACACCGGGGAGCTGTTTTTT. This sequence encodes CASRELNTGELFF.